Presented here are 4 T cell receptor beta chains from one specimen sequenced in a study of graft-versus-host responses after intestinal transplantation. Processed graft tissue released its intraepithelial and lamina propria lymphocytes. Some clones are missing from TCRdb's copy, which holds only in-frame ones; the method was immunoSEQ multiplex PCR. The table has fewer than 10,000 clones, around 79% seen once. Sequenced here: ileum tissue, sampled roughly 450 days after intestinal transplantation. These receptors originate from a human patient who received an intestinal transplant, so some T cells may come from the graft donor.

The genes are TRBV5-1 and TRBJ2-7; tentative D call: TRBD1 (6 bases). V lost 2 bases to trimming and J lost 4 bases, with 19 bases between them. This CDR3 spans 16 amino acids. Looked up from germline, CDR1 is SGHRS and CDR2 is YFSETQ. The CDR3 sequence is CASSLGGALSSYEQYF. Here the CDR3 DNA reads TGCGCCAGCAGCTTAGGGGGAGCCCTATCCTCGTACGAGCAGTACTTC.

The table lists this clone with a few counts. This rearrangement joins TRBV25-1 to TRBJ1-4; no firm D call. From germline, CDR1 is MGHDK and CDR2 SYGVNS. The V gene lost 0 bases and the J gene lost 6 bases, with 5 bases spanning the gap. The CDR3 consists of 13 residues. This CDR3 is CASSEYIDEKLFF. Here the CDR3 DNA reads TGTGCCAGCAGTGAATACATTGATGAAAAACTGTTTTTT.

The V call is TRBV6-6, the J call TRBJ1-1, with no clear D. V dropped 5 bases and J dropped 3 bases, with 16 bases sitting between them. The CDR3 spans 15 residues. Germline V gene lookup returns CDR1 MNHNY and CDR2 SVGAGI (reference sequence). The CDR3 protein is CASSKGPGGYTEAFF. CDR3 in DNA: TGTGCCAGCAGTAAGGGCCCCGGTGGGTACACTGAAGCTTTCTTT.

This rearrangement joins TRBV30 to TRBJ2-5, with TRBD2 matching over 9 bases. The DNA end is a closer match to TRBJ2-7, so the J assignment may be wrong. The germline V gene has CDR1 GTSNPN and CDR2 SVGIG (reference sequence). The length of the CDR3 is 14 residues. The CDR3 nucleotides read TGTGCCTGCCGTCTGGGGACTAGCTGGTACGAGCAGTACTTC. This sequence encodes CACRLGTSWYEQYF.